The next 4 T cell receptor beta chains were all read from a single sample in a study of blood T cell repertoires in COVID-19 (dated by TCRdb to about 2020). The protocol used for the library was the immunoSEQ multiplex PCR assay. The source is immuneACCESS, and TCRdb retained only in-frame sequences with V and J called. Part of the clones is not carried over; for the studies checked, unresolved V genes explain less than half of this, and the remainder is unexplained. Present in this sample are around 200,000 clones, approximately 86% of which were seen just once. The ten largest clonotypes hold around 4% of the sample. Source material: PBMCs or T cells enriched from blood (not recorded which). These receptors were collected from a woman aged 30 to 39 who had been exposed to COVID-19.

The chain joins TRBV24-1 to TRBJ2-1, with 13 bases matching TRBD2. Germline assignment: CDR1 KGHDR and CDR2 SFDVKD. The CDR3 extends over 16 amino acids. J was trimmed by 7 bases and V by 4 bases; bases with no gene match: 6. This chain's CDR3 is CATSDRTSGGRNEQFF. The CDR3 DNA follows: TGTGCCACCAGTGACCGGACTAGCGGGGGAAGGAATGAGCAGTTCTTC.

The V gene is TRBV3-1 (or the pseudogene TRBV3-2), the J gene TRBJ1-5; no clear D gene. V was clipped by 5 bases and J by 5 bases, with 10 bases between them. CDR1 is LGHDT, CDR2 YNNKEL, per germline (reference sequence). The CDR3 has 13 amino acids. The CDR3 loop is CASSFTLDQPQHF. The CDR3 DNA is TGTGCCAGCAGCTTTACTTTAGATCAGCCCCAGCATTTT.

The V call is TRBV27, the J call TRBJ2-2, with a weak D call TRBD2 (6 bases). Germline CDR1 MNHEY, CDR2 SMNVEV (reference sequence). V lost 4 bases and J 7 bases, leaving 16 bases between the germline ends. There are 15 residues in the CDR3. The CDR3 protein is CASSWRGSSDGELFF. In DNA form, the CDR3 reads TGTGCCAGCAGTTGGCGGGGATCCTCGGACGGGGAGCTGTTTTTT.

The gene calls are TRBV20-1 and TRBJ1-2; D not resolved. Trimming shortened V by 0 bases and J by 8 bases, and 7 bases separated the two germline ends. The V gene's germline CDR1 is DFQATT and CDR2 SNEGSKA (reference sequence). The CDR3 has 11 residues. The CDR3 loop is CSARDAQGYTF. Here the CDR3 DNA reads TGCAGTGCTAGAGACGCGCAAGGCTACACCTTC.